The 17 T cell receptor beta chains below were found in one sample sequenced in a study of T-cell reconstitution after alpha-beta-depleted transplantation in children. TCRbeta library construction was performed incorporating unique molecular identifiers. TCRdb re-called the PCR reads through MiXCR, storing one row per CDR3 protein. This sample has roughly 500,000 distinct CDR3 sequences; around a third occur once, and the top ten carry more than 2%. Material: PBMCs from the stem cell graft donor, obtained from the stem cell graft. Every receptor here comes from a human donor who donated a stem cell graft to a child with aplastic anemia.

This clonotype was recorded many times. This chain connects TRBV20-1 to TRBJ2-7; 12 bases fit TRBD2. The V gene end was trimmed by 0 bases and the J gene end by 5 bases; junction bases not matched to a gene: 2. Germline CDR1 is DFQATT and CDR2 is SNEGSKA (reference sequence). The CDR3 consists of 14 residues. The CDR3 DNA reads as TGCAGTGCTAGAGACCCTAGCGGGAGGGACGAGCAGTACGTC. Translation gives CSARDPSGRDEQYV.

The J gene is TRBJ2-3, the V gene TRBV2, with a possible D match to TRBD1 (5 bases). This CDR3 is built from 16 residues. The V gene's germline CDR1 is SNHLY and CDR2 FYNNEI. V gave up 3 bases and J gave up 0 bases, with 13 bases separating them. In DNA form, the CDR3 reads TGTGCCAGCAGTGATGTCGGCAGGGCGAGCACAGATACGCAGTATTTT. Its protein product is CASSDVGRASTDTQYF. Using reference TRBV2 and TRBJ2-3 for the parts outside the CDR3, the full variable domain is EPEVTQTPSHQVTQMGQEVILRCVPISNHLYFYWYRQILGQKVEFLVSFYNNEISEKSEIFDDQFSVERPDGSNFTLKIRSTKLEDSAMYFCASSDVGRASTDTQYFGPGTRLTVL.

The chain joins TRBV12-3 or TRBV12-4 to TRBJ2-2, with D uncertain. There are 17 residues in the CDR3. V shed 2 bases and J shed 5 bases, with 18 bases lying between them. DNA of the CDR3: TGTGCCAGCAGTTTACTCCCCACTGGACCAAAAACCGGGGAGCTGTTTTTT. Its protein product is CASSLLPTGPKTGELFF.

The chain joins TRBV7-2 to TRBJ1-1; D possibly corresponds to TRBD1 (6 bases). V was pared by 4 bases and J by 7 bases, with 13 bases between. The CDR3 runs 13 residues. CDR1 and CDR2 from the germline V gene are SGHTA and FQGNSA. The CDR3 reads CASSSLTGYEAFF. CDR3 nucleotide sequence: TGTGCCAGCAGCTCCTTGACAGGCTATGAAGCTTTCTTT.

This clonotype was counted once. The chain couples TRBV12-3 or TRBV12-4 to TRBJ2-5, with a weak D call TRBD2 (6 bases). The V and J ends lost 5 bases and 2 bases respectively, with 18 bases between them. The CDR3 extends over 16 amino acids. The CDR3 coding sequence is TGTGCCAGCAGTCCTGGAAACATAGCGGAACAAGAGACCCAGTACTTC. It specifies CASSPGNIAEQETQYF.

The rearrangement links TRBV10-3 to TRBJ2-3; TRBD2 matches 11 bases. From germline, CDR1 is ENHRY and CDR2 SYGVKD. J was trimmed by 5 bases and V by 3 bases; bases with no gene match: 7. This CDR3 comprises 16 residues. DNA for the CDR3: TGTGCCATCAGTGAAAGCCTAGCGGGAGGAGTAGATACGCAGTATTTT. This codes for CAISESLAGGVDTQYF.

The rearrangement uses TRBV7-2 and TRBJ2-1; 13 positions agree with TRBD2. V lost 5 bases, J lost 5 bases, and 3 bases stayed unmatched. CDR1 is SGHTA, CDR2 FQGNSA, per germline. This CDR3 has 15 residues. The CDR3 sequence: CASSTTSGRDNEQFF. CDR3 nucleotides: TGTGCCAGCAGCACCACTAGCGGGAGGGACAATGAGCAGTTCTTC.

This clonotype was counted between two and nine times. The chain links TRBV6-5 to TRBJ2-1, with TRBD2 identical over 8 bases. This CDR3 has 15 amino acids. With 0 bases clipped from V and 7 bases from J, the junction kept 5 bases outside the gene matches. Germline values: CDR1 MNHEY, CDR2 SVGAGI. CDR3 loop: CASSYSTGLGNEQFF. For the CDR3, the DNA is TGTGCCAGCAGTTACTCGACGGGACTAGGAAATGAGCAGTTCTTC.

This rearrangement joins TRBV12-3 or TRBV12-4 to TRBJ2-5; 9 nucleotides agree with TRBD1. With V trimmed by 7 bases and J by 5 bases, 5 bases remained unmatched. This CDR3 is 13 amino acids long. The CDR3 DNA reads as TGTGCCAGCACCACGGGACAGGGTGAGACCCAGTACTTC. This translates into CASTTGQGETQYF.

J is TRBJ2-1 and V is TRBV7-2; TRBD2 matches 8 bases. J was trimmed by 5 bases and V by 5 bases; bases with no gene match: 8. The CDR3 has 15 amino acids. CDR1 is SGHTA, CDR2 FQGNSA, per germline. In DNA form, the CDR3 reads TGTGCCAGCAGCACTCCGGGAGGGCTTAACAATGAGCAGTTCTTC. It translates to CASSTPGGLNNEQFF.

This clonotype was seen a few times. V is TRBV9 and J is TRBJ2-7, with 9 bases aligning to TRBD1. Germline CDR1 and CDR2: SGDLS and YYNGEE. Germline trimming cut 2 bases from V and 6 bases from J; bases unmatched to any gene: 9. The CDR3 sequence is 15 residues long. CDR3 nucleotide sequence: TGTGCCAGCAGCGTCCACAGGGGGCCTCCCGGCGAGCAGTACTTC. It codes for CASSVHRGPPGEQYF.

V gene TRBV20-1 combines with J gene TRBJ2-3; tentatively, D is TRBD2 (5 bases). Trimming cost V 1 base and J 11 bases, with 19 bases left between them. CDR1 is DFQATT and CDR2 is SNEGSKA in the germline V gene (reference sequence). The CDR3 runs 14 residues. The CDR3 bases are TGCAGTGCTAGAGCGCTACTAGAGACCCGTGTGCAGTATTTT. It yields the protein CSARALLETRVQYF.

The V call is TRBV3-1, the J call TRBJ2-5, with a tentative D call TRBD2 (7 bases). Germline CDR1 and CDR2: LGHDT and YNNKEL (reference sequence). Trimming left V 1 base short and J 6 bases short, with 18 bases between. The CDR3 runs to 16 residues. The CDR3 DNA is TGTGCCAGCAGCCAAGTAGGAGGGGGGGTCGGGAAGACCCAGTACTTC. Encoded protein: CASSQVGGGVGKTQYF.

The chain carries TRBV7-8 and TRBJ2-5, with D unclear. Germline CDR1 SGHVS, CDR2 FQNEAQ. V lost 1 base and J lost 7, with 10 bases in between. The CDR3 spans 13 residues. CDR3 bases: TGTGCCAGCAGCTTAGGGACCGCAGGGACCCAGTACTTC. It yields the protein CASSLGTAGTQYF.

The rearrangement joins TRBV7-6 to TRBJ1-1; TRBD1 agrees at 9 bases. CDR1 and CDR2 from the germline V gene are SGHVS and FNYEAQ. V lost 0 bases and J lost 0; bases outside the gene matches: 5. This CDR3 region has 17 residues. The CDR3 here is CASSLAGTGSMNTEAFF. The DNA of the CDR3 is TGTGCCAGCAGCTTAGCCGGGACAGGGTCCATGAACACTGAAGCTTTCTTT.

In this sample, this clonotype turned up a few times. The chain recombines TRBV3-1 with TRBJ2-7; a weak D match, TRBD2 (8 bases). CDR3 length: 17 residues. CDR1 and CDR2 (germline): LGHDT, YNNKEL (reference sequence). The V gene lost 3 bases and the J gene lost 3 bases, with 21 bases spanning the gap. The CDR3 is CASSHRGGGGRGYEQYF. In DNA, the CDR3 is TGTGCCAGCAGCCACCGGGGGGGAGGGGGCCGCGGCTACGAGCAGTACTTC.

The chain couples TRBV7-9 to TRBJ1-1, with D possibly TRBD1 on 6 matching bases. The CDR3 length is 15 residues. The germline CDR1 and CDR2 sequences are SEHNR and FQNEAQ (reference sequence). The V and J ends lost 0 bases and 0 bases respectively, with 8 bases between them. CDR3 loop: CASSLARGMNTEAFF. The CDR3 DNA reads TGTGCCAGCAGCTTAGCCAGGGGCATGAACACTGAAGCTTTCTTT.